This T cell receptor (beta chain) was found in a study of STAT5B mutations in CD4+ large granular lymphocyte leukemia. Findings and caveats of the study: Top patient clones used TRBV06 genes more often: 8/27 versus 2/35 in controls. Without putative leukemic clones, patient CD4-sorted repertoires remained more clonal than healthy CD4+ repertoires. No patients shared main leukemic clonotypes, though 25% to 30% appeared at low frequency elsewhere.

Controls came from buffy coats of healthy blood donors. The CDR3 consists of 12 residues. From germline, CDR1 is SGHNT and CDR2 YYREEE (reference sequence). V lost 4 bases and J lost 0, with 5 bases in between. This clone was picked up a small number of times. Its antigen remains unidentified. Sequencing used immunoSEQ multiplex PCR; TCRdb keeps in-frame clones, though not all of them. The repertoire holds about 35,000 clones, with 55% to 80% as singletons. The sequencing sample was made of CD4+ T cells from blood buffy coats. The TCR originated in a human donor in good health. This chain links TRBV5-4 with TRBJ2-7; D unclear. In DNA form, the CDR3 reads TGTGCCAGCAGCGTCAACTCCTACGAGCAGTACTTC. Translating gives CASSVNSYEQYF. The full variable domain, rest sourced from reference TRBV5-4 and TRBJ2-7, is ETGVTQSPTHLIKTRGQQVTLRCSSQSGHNTVSWYQQALGQGPQFIFQYYREEENGRGNFPPRFSGLQFPNYSSELNVNALELDDSALYLCASSVNSYEQYFGPGTRLTVT.